This T cell receptor beta chain was captured in a study of T-cell reconstitution after alpha-beta-depleted transplantation in children. The study's findings and limits: TCRbeta diversity was high at day 60 in some patients (a result of surviving recipient T cells and thymic progenitors). Fresh T-cell production supplied most of the T-cell counts and diversity seen one year after transplant. In patients about two months after transplant, alpha-beta T cells reportedly arose from several hundred expanded graft clones.

Unique molecular identifiers were incorporated into the prepared TCRbeta library. TCRdb analysed the PCR reads with MiXCR anew, one entry per CDR3 protein. The data contain about 980,000 distinct CDR3 sequences, around 30% of them singletons. Trimming took 6 bases from V and 5 from J; bases not matched to a gene: 13. The CDR3 is made up of 15 amino acids. The germline V gene has CDR1 SQVTM and CDR2 ANQGSEA. In the case of this clonotype: Antigen: not known.

The V call is TRBV29-1, the J call TRBJ2-5; 9 nucleotides line up with TRBD2. This TCR was recovered from a boy in the first two years of life who had a stem cell transplant for SCID, so the T cells may come from the graft donor. Sample: PBMCs, mostly from graft donor cells, taken 360 days after TCRalphabeta/CD19-depleted stem cell transplant. CDR3 DNA: TGCAGCGTCGACCCTCAGCGGGGGGTCCGCGAGACCCAGTACTTC. The encoded protein is CSVDPQRGVRETQYF.